What follows are 23 T cell receptor beta chains derived from one specimen sequenced in a study of Graves' ophthalmopathy and Graves' hyperthyroidism (dated by TCRdb to the late 2010s). This sample was sequenced with an Illumina HiSeq 2000. For repertoire sequencing, the TCR beta CDR3 regions were amplified from RNA transcripts. HTBI primers and the Qiagen OneStep RT-PCR kit were used in a first-round RT-PCR, which was followed by a second-round multiplex PCR, size selection and purification. The raw public reads went through TCRdb reprocessing: fastp at Q25, MiXCR clone calling, in-frame beta chains kept. Each CDR3 protein gets just one entry, which takes the most common genes and DNA from the rows behind it. The sample table lists more than 300,000 distinct CDR3 sequences, roughly 14% of them with a count of one. Of the sample, around 6.6% is held by the ten largest clones. The sample consisted of peripheral blood. The receptors shown here come from a woman aged 18-29 years with stable Graves' hyperthyroidism. Donor details come from another sample of the same person, matched by shared clones.

This clonotype appeared many times. In this CDR3 the conserved last residue, phenylalanine or tryptophan, is missing, so a read error is likely. The genes are TRBV12-3 or TRBV12-4 and TRBJ1-1, with no clear D. V shed 0 bases and J shed 3 bases, with 5 bases lying between them. The CDR3 is made up of 13 amino acids. The CDR3 protein is CASSLALDTEAFL. Written as DNA, the CDR3 is TGTGCCAGCAGTTTAGCGCTCGACACTGAAGCTTTCCTT.

This clonotype was observed at least ten times. As DNA, the CDR3 is TGTGCCAGCAGCTTAGGACTAGCGGAGAACACCGGGGAGCTGTTTTTT. It specifies CASSLGLAENTGELFF. The gene calls are TRBV11-2 and TRBJ2-2; 9 nucleotides line up with TRBD2. The CDR3 is 16 residues long. After removal of 1 base from V and 1 base from J, the junction contained 1 base not matched to a gene. Germline-derived CDR1 and CDR2 are SGHAT and FQNNGV.

The sample holds many counts of this clonotype. The rearrangement joins TRBV7-2 to TRBJ2-5; D unclear. Trimming pared 2 bases from V and 2 bases from J, leaving 15 bases between. Looked up from germline, CDR1 is SGHTA and CDR2 is FQGNSA. CDR3 length: 16 amino acids. The CDR3 bases are TGTGCCAGCAGCTTAATGGCGGCTGGGATTCAAGAGACCCAGTACTTC. Encoded protein: CASSLMAAGIQETQYF. The variable domain in full, completed from reference TRBV7-2 and TRBJ2-5, reads GAGVSQSPSNKVTEKGKDVELRCDPISGHTALYWYRQSLGQGLEFLIYFQGNSAPDKSGLPSDRFSAERTGGSVSTLTIQRTQQEDSAVYLCASSLMAAGIQETQYFGPGTRLLVL.

This clonotype was seen many times. This sequence joins TRBV12-3 or TRBV12-4 and TRBJ2-7, with D unresolved. The CDR3 totals 12 residues. V lost 4 bases, J lost 5 bases, and 9 bases lay in between. For the CDR3, the DNA is TGTGCCAGCAGTTCTTCCACAGACGAGCAGTACTTC. This gives the protein CASSSSTDEQYF.

This clonotype appeared a single time. J is TRBJ2-7 and V is TRBV30; 10 nucleotides agree with TRBD1. The junction had 6 bases not matched to a gene; V was cut back by 1 base and J by 6 bases. Germline V gene lookup returns CDR1 GTSNPN and CDR2 SVGIG (reference sequence). This CDR3 contains 14 residues. The CDR3 sequence: CAWSALTGGGEQYF. CDR3 in DNA: TGTGCCTGGAGTGCTCTGACAGGGGGCGGCGAGCAGTACTTC.

This clonotype has just a few counts. The chain employs TRBV19 and TRBJ1-5; D is uncertain. V was trimmed by 0 bases and J by 1 base, leaving 13 bases between them. The CDR3 runs 17 residues. Per the germline V gene, CDR1 is LNHDA and CDR2 is SQIVND (reference sequence). The CDR3: CASSIDWDFQSNQPQHF. CDR3 DNA sequence: TGTGCCAGTAGTATAGATTGGGATTTTCAGAGCAATCAGCCCCAGCATTTT.

V gene TRBV11-3 combines with J gene TRBJ1-3; D unresolved. The CDR3 runs to 14 residues. Trimming removed 8 bases at V and 4 bases at J, with 15 bases between. Per the germline V gene, CDR1 is SGHNT and CDR2 is YENEEA. CDR3 sequence (DNA): TGTGCCAGCTCTACGGGAGATGGGGGAAACACCATATATTTT. Its translation: CASSTGDGGNTIYF. Drawing the rest from reference TRBV11-3 and TRBJ1-3, the complete variable domain is EAGVVQSPRYKIIEKKQPVAFWCNPISGHNTLYWYLQNLGQGPELLIRYENEEAVDDSQLPKDRFSAERLKGVDSTLKIQPAELGDSAVYLCASSTGDGGNTIYFGEGSWLTVV.

This clonotype was detected many times. The V call is TRBV11-1, the J call TRBJ2-5; D possibly corresponds to TRBD2 (7 bases). Trimming pared 4 bases from V and 3 bases from J, leaving 21 bases between. Looked up from germline, CDR1 is SGHAT and CDR2 is FQDESV (reference sequence). The CDR3 has 17 residues. CDR3 amino acids: CASSSTSGGPVKETQYF. CDR3 sequence (DNA): TGTGCCAGCAGCTCTACTTCGGGGGGCCCTGTCAAAGAGACCCAGTACTTC.

This clonotype was recorded only once. One end of the junction fails to match germline, which may point to a read error. The chain recombines TRBV19 with TRBJ2-7; D is possibly TRBD2 (6 bases). This CDR3 is built from 12 residues. Germline V gives CDR1 LNHDA, CDR2 SQIVND (reference sequence). CDR3 nucleotide sequence: TGTGCCAGTAGTATGGAGGGAGACGAGCCGTACTTC. Its translation: CASSMEGDEPYF.

This clonotype was observed many times. V is TRBV7-8 and J is TRBJ2-5; the D gene is possibly TRBD1 (7 bases). Germline CDR1 is SGHVS and CDR2 is FQNEAQ. V was shortened by 5 bases and J by 1 base, with 14 bases between the two germline ends. The CDR3 contains 15 residues. The CDR3 loop reads CASSTSRDSQETQYF. The CDR3 DNA reads TGTGCCAGCAGCACTAGCCGGGACAGCCAAGAGACCCAGTACTTC.

The chain is built from TRBV10-3 and TRBJ1-1, with TRBD1 as a possible D gene (5 bases). Per germline, CDR1 ENHRY and CDR2 SYGVKD. Trimming removed 0 bases at V and 2 bases at J, with 22 bases between. The CDR3 consists of 19 residues. CDR3 nucleotides: TGTGCCATCAGTGAGTCGAAGTTCCTCAGGGCCCTTCGAAACACTGAAGCTTTCTTT. Its protein product is CAISESKFLRALRNTEAFF.

This clonotype was seen a few times. The chain joins TRBV4-2 to TRBJ2-2; D not certain. V was cut by 1 base and J by 1 base, with 7 bases left in between. Germline values: CDR1 LGHNA, CDR2 YNFKEQ. CDR3 length: 15 residues. The CDR3 bases are TGTGCCAGCAGCCAAGGGTTGAGGAACACCGGGGAGCTGTTTTTT. It specifies CASSQGLRNTGELFF.

This clonotype turned up a few times. The chain has TRBV20-1 and TRBJ2-7; TRBD1 agrees at 7 bases. CDR1 and CDR2 from the germline V gene are DFQATT and SNEGSKA (reference sequence). The CDR3 length is 15 residues. V gave up 0 bases and J gave up 4 bases; unmatched junction bases: 9. The CDR3 here is CSARESRQGGYEQYF. CDR3 DNA sequence: TGCAGTGCTAGAGAGAGTCGACAGGGTGGGTACGAGCAGTACTTC.

This clonotype came up a few times. The gene calls are TRBV19 and TRBJ2-7, with TRBD1 matching over 7 bases. The V segment lost 6 bases and the J segment 3 bases; nucleotides outside the gene matches: 8. The CDR3 consists of 14 residues. CDR1 and CDR2 from the germline V gene are LNHDA and SQIVND (reference sequence). This CDR3 is CASRDPTGSYEQYF. In DNA, the CDR3 is TGTGCCAGTAGGGACCCGACAGGGAGCTACGAGCAGTACTTC.

The sample holds many counts of this clonotype. This rearrangement joins TRBV7-6 to TRBJ1-2, with D maybe TRBD1 (5 bases). V shed 2 bases and J shed 0 bases, with 13 bases lying between them. CDR1 is SGHVS, CDR2 FNYEAQ, per germline. The CDR3 has 16 amino acids. In DNA form, the CDR3 reads TGTGCCAGCAGCTTAAATCTGGGGCTGGCTAACTATGGCTACACCTTC. This encodes CASSLNLGLANYGYTF.

There are many counts of this clonotype. The chain couples TRBV5-1 to TRBJ2-7, with a possible D match to TRBD2 (6 bases). Germline V gene data show CDR1 as SGHRS and CDR2 as YFSETQ. The CDR3 spans 15 residues. Trimming took 4 bases from V and 3 from J, leaving 17 bases between them. The CDR3 sequence is CASSRRFGGFYEQYF. CDR3 nucleotide sequence: TGCGCCAGCAGCCGCCGATTTGGGGGGTTCTACGAGCAGTACTTC.

This clonotype was counted at least ten times. The chain has TRBV6-5 and TRBJ1-3; 8 bases are a match to TRBD1. From germline, CDR1 is MNHEY and CDR2 SVGAGI. Trimming took 2 bases from V and 1 from J; bases not matched to a gene: 4. The length of the CDR3 is 16 residues. CDR3 sequence (DNA): TGTGCCAGCAGTTACGGGACAGGAGTATCTGGAAACACCATATATTTT. Translation gives CASSYGTGVSGNTIYF.

There are many counts of this clonotype. This chain links TRBV29-1 with TRBJ2-2; tentatively, D is TRBD1 (5 bases). The V end was cut by 3 bases, the J end by 4 bases, with 9 bases between. CDR1 is SQVTM and CDR2 is ANQGSEA in the germline V gene. This CDR3 comprises 13 residues. The CDR3 sequence: CSVDPGFTGELFF. The CDR3 nucleotides are TGCAGCGTTGACCCAGGGTTCACCGGGGAGCTGTTTTTT.

This clonotype was seen at least ten times. V is TRBV29-1 and J is TRBJ2-2; a possible D gene is TRBD1 (5 bases). Germline V gene lookup returns CDR1 SQVTM and CDR2 ANQGSEA. V was pared by 4 bases and J by 1 base, with 10 bases between. The CDR3 is 14 residues long. The CDR3 here is CSVARTLNTGELFF. Here the CDR3 DNA reads TGCAGCGTTGCGCGGACATTGAACACCGGGGAGCTGTTTTTT.

This clonotype was recorded many times. V gene TRBV12-3 or TRBV12-4 combines with J gene TRBJ2-5, with D maybe TRBD1 (6 bases). The V and J ends lost 7 bases and 5 bases respectively, with 11 bases between them. This CDR3 contains 12 residues. DNA of the CDR3: TGTGCCAGCACTTGGGGGCTGGAGACCCAGTACTTC. This codes for CASTWGLETQYF.

This clonotype has at least ten counts. The gene calls are TRBV5-1 and TRBJ1-1; possible D gene TRBD1, 6 bases. The CDR3 spans 14 residues. Germline CDR1 is SGHRS and CDR2 is YFSETQ. Trimming shortened V by 3 bases and J by 6 bases, and 15 bases separated the two germline ends. CDR3 amino acids: CASSSGTRHAEAFF. The DNA of the CDR3 is TGCGCCAGCAGCTCCGGGACAAGGCATGCTGAAGCTTTCTTT.

This clonotype was found many times. The chain is built from TRBV6-1 and TRBJ2-5; no clear D. Germline CDR1 reads MNHNS; CDR2 reads SASEGT. CDR3 size: 15 residues. V shed 2 bases and J shed 0 bases, with 10 bases lying between them. CDR3 sequence: CASSELGWYQETQYF. DNA for the CDR3: TGTGCCAGCAGTGAACTAGGATGGTACCAAGAGACCCAGTACTTC.

For this clonotype: This may be a read error, as it is one base from a much larger clone. The chain uses TRBV5-8 and TRBJ1-5; D might be TRBD1 (6 bases). The CDR3 contains 17 residues. Germline assignment: CDR1 SGHTS and CDR2 YDEGEE. Trimming stripped 1 base from V and 4 bases from J, with 18 bases between. Here the CDR3 reads CASSLPVGLRGNQPQHF. CDR3 bases: TGTGCCAGCAGCTTGCCCGTAGGTCTCAGGGGAAATCAGCCCCAGCATTTT.